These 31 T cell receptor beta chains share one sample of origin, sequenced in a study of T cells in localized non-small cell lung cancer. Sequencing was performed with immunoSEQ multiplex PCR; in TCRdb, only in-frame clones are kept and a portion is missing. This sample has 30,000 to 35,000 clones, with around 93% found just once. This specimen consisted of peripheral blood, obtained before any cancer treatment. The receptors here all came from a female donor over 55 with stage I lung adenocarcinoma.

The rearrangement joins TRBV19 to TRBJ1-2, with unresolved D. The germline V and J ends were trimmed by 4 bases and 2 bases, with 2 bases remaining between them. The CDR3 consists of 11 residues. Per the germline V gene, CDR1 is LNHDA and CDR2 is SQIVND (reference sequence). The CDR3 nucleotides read TGTGCCAGTAGTAGGAACTATGGCTACACCTTC. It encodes CASSRNYGYTF.

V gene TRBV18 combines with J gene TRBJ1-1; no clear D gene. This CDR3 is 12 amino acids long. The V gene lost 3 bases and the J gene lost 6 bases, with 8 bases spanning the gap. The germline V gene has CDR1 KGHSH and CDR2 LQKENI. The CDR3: CASSPATPEAFF. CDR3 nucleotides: TGTGCCAGCTCACCGGCGACCCCTGAAGCTTTCTTT.

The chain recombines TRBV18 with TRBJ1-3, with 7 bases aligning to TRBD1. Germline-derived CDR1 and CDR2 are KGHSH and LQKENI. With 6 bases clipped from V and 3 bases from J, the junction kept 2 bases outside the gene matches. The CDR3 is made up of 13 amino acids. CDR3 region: CASSRQGGNTIYF. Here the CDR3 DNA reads TGTGCCAGCTCTCGACAGGGTGGAAACACCATATATTTT.

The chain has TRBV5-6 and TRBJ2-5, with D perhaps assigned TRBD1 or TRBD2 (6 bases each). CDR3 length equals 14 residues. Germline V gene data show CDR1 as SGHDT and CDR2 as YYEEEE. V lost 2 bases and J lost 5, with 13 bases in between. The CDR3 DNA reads TGTGCCAGCAGCTTAGGGGGAGGAGGTGAGACCCAGTACTTC. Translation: CASSLGGGGETQYF. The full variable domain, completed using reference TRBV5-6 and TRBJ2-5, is DAGVTQSPTHLIKTRGQQVTLRCSPKSGHDTVSWYQQALGQGPQFIFQYYEEEERQRGNFPDRFSGHQFPNYSSELNVNALLLGDSALYLCASSLGGGGETQYFGPGTRLLVL.

In DNA, the CDR3 is TGCGCCAGCAGCCCCCGGGACAGACGCACAGATACGCAGTATTTT. Protein sequence: CASSPRDRRTDTQYF. The rearrangement uses TRBV4-1 and TRBJ2-3, with 7 bases aligning to TRBD1. V lost 4 bases, J lost 1 base, and 5 bases stayed unmatched. This CDR3 has 15 amino acids. The V gene's germline CDR1 is MGHRA and CDR2 YSYEKL.

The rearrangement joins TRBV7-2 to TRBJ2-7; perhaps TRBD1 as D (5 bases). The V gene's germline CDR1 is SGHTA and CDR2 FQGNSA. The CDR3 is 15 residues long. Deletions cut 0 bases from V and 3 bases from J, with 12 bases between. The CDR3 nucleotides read TGTGCCAGCAGCTTAGCAGTTGACAGAAGCTACGAGCAGTACTTC. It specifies CASSLAVDRSYEQYF. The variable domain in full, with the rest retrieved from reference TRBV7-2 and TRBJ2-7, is GAGVSQSPSNKVTEKGKDVELRCDPISGHTALYWYRQSLGQGLEFLIYFQGNSAPDKSGLPSDRFSAERTGGSVSTLTIQRTQQEDSAVYLCASSLAVDRSYEQYFGPGTRLTVT.

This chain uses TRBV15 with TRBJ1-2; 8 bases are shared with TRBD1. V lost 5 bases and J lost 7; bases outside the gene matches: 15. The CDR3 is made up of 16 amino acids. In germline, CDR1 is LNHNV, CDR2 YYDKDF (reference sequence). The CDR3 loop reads CATSGDRRNGVRGYTF. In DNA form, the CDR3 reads TGTGCCACCAGCGGGGACAGGCGCAACGGGGTCCGTGGCTACACCTTC. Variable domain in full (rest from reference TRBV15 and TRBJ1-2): DAMVIQNPRYQVTQFGKPVTLSCSQTLNHNVMYWYQQKSSQAPKLLFHYYDKDFNNEADTPDNFQSRRPNTSFCFLDIRSPGLGDTAMYLCATSGDRRNGVRGYTFGSGTRLTVV.

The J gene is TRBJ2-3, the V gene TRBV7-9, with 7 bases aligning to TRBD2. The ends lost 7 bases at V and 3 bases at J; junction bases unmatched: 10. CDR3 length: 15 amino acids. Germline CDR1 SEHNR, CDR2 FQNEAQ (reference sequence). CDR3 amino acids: CASILGAGATDTQYF. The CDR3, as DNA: TGTGCCAGCATACTAGGGGCGGGAGCTACAGATACGCAGTATTTT.

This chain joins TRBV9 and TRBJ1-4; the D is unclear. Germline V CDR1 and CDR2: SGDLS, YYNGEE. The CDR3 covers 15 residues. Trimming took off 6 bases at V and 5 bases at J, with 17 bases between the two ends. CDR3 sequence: CASNPIGALNEKLFF. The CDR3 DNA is TGTGCCAGCAACCCCATCGGAGCTCTAAATGAAAAACTGTTTTTT.

CDR3 loop: CASSLAGMGYEQYF. The CDR3 region has the DNA TGTGCCAGCAGCTTAGCGGGGATGGGCTACGAGCAGTACTTC. The rearrangement joins TRBV7-2 to TRBJ2-7; the D is unclear. V shed 0 bases and J shed 3 bases, with 9 bases lying between them. Germline loops: CDR1 SGHTA, CDR2 FQGNSA. The CDR3 is made up of 14 amino acids.

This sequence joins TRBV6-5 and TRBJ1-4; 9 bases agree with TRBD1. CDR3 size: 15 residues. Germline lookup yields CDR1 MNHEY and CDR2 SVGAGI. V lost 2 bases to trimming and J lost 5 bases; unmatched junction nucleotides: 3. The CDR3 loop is CASSYVGTGNEKLFF. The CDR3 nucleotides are TGTGCCAGCAGTTACGTTGGGACAGGGAATGAAAAACTGTTTTTT.

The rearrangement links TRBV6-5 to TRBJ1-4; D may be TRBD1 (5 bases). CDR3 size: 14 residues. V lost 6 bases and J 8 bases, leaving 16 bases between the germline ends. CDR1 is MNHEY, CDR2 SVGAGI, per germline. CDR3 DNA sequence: TGTGCCAGCAGACTAGGGGTTGAGAGGGAAAAACTGTTTTTT. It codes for CASRLGVEREKLFF.

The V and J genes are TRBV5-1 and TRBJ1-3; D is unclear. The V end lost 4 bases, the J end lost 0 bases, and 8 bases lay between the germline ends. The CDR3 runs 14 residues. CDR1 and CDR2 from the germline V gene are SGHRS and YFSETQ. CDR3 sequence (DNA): TGCGCCAGCAGCCCCGGGGACTCTGGAAACACCATATATTTT. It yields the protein CASSPGDSGNTIYF.

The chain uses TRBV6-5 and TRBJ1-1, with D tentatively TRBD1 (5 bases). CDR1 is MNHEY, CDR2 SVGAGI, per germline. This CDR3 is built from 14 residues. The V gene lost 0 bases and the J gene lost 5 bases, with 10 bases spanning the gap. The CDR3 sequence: CASSYSPGETEAFF. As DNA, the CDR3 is TGTGCCAGCAGTTACTCCCCGGGGGAGACTGAAGCTTTCTTT.

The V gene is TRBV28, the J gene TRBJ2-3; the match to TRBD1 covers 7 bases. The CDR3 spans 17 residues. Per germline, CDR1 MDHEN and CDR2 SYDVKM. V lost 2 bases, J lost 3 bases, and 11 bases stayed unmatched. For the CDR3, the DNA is TGTGCCAGCAGTTTAGCTGACAGGGTGGTAGGGACAGATACGCAGTATTTT. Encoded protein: CASSLADRVVGTDTQYF.

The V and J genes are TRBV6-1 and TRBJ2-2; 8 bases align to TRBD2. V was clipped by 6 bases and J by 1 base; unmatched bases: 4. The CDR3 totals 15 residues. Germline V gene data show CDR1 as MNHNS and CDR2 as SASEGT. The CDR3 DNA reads TGTGCCAGCAGGGTGGCGGGAGGGAACACCGGGGAGCTGTTTTTT. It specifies CASRVAGGNTGELFF.

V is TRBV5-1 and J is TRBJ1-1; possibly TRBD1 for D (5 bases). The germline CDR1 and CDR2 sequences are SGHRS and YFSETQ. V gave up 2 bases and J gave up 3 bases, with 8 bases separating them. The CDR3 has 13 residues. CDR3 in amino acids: CASSFGGHTEAFF. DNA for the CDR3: TGCGCCAGCAGCTTTGGGGGTCACACTGAAGCTTTCTTT.

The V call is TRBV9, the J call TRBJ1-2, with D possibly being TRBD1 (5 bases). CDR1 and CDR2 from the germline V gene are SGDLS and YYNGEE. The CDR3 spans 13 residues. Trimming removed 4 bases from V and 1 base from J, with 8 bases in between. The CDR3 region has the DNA TGTGCCAGCAGCCCTAGGGGTAACTATGGCTACACCTTC. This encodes CASSPRGNYGYTF.

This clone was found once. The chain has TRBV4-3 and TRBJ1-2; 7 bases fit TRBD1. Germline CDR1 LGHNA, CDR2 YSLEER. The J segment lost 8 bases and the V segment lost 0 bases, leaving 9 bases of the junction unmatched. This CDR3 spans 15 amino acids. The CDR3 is CASSQEFDRAQGYTF. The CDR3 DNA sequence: TGCGCCAGCAGCCAAGAATTCGACAGGGCTCAGGGCTACACCTTC.

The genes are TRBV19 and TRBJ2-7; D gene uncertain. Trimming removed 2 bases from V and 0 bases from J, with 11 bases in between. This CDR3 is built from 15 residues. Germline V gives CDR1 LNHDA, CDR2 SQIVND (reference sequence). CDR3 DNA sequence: TGTGCCAGTAGTATAAGGGCAAGGAGCTCCTACGAGCAGTACTTC. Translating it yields CASSIRARSSYEQYF.

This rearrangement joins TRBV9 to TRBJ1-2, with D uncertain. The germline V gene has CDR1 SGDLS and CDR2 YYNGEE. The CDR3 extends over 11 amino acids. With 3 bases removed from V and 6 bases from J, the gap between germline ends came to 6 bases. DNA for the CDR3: TGTGCCAGCAGCGCCTATAATGGCTACACCTTC. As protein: CASSAYNGYTF.

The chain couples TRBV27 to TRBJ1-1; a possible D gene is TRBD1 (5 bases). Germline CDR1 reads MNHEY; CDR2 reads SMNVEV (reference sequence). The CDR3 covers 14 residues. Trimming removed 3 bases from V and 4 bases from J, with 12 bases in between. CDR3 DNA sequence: TGTGCCAGCAGTTTCGGGGGGGAGGGCACTGAAGCTTTCTTT. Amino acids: CASSFGGEGTEAFF.

For the CDR3, the DNA is TGCGCCAGCAGACTGGGACAGGTGAACACTGAAGCTTTCTTT. The encoded protein is CASRLGQVNTEAFF. V usage is TRBV4-3 and J usage is TRBJ1-1, with TRBD1 matching over 8 bases. Germline assignment: CDR1 LGHNA and CDR2 YSLEER. The CDR3 consists of 14 residues. The V gene end was trimmed by 6 bases and the J gene end by 0 bases; junction bases not matched to a gene: 3.

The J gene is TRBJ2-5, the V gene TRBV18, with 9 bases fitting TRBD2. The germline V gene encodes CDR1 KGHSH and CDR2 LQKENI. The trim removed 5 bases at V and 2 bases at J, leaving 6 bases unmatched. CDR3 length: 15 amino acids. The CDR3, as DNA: TGTGCCAGCTCAATGCTAGCGGGGCAGCAAGAGACCCAGTACTTC. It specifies CASSMLAGQQETQYF.

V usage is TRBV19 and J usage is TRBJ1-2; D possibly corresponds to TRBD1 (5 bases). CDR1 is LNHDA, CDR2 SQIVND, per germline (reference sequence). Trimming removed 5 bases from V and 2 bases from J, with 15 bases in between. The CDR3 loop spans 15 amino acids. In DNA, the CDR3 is TGTGCCAGTAGTTGGCCAGGAAGGGGAAACTATGGCTACACCTTC. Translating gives CASSWPGRGNYGYTF.

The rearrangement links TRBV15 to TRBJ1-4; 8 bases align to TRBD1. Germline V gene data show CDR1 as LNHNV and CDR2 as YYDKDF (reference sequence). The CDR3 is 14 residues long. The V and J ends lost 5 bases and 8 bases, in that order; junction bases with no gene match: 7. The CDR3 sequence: CATSQDRGGEKLFF. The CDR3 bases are TGTGCCACCAGCCAAGACAGGGGAGGCGAAAAACTGTTTTTT.

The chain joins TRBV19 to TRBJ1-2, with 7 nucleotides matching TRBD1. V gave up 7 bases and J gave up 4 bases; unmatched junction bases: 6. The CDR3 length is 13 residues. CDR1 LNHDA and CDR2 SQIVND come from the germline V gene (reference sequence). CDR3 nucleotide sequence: TGTGCCAGTACTAGGGACAGTTTCTATGGCTACACCTTC. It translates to CASTRDSFYGYTF.

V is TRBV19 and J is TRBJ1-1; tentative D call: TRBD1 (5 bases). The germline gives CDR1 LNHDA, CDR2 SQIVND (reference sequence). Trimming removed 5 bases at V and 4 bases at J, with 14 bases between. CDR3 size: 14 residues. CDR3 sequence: CASSSTGGFTEAFF. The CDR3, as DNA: TGTGCCAGTAGTTCTACCGGGGGGTTCACTGAAGCTTTCTTT.

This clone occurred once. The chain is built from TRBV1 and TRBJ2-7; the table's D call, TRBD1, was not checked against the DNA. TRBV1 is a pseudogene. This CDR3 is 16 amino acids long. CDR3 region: CTSSHPPDRGSYEQYF. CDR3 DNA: TGCACCAGCAGCCACCCCCCGGACAGAGGTTCCTACGAGCAGTACTTC.

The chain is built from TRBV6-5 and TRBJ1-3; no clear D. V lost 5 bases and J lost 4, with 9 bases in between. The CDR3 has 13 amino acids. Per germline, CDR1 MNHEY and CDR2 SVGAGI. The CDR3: CASSALSGNTIYF. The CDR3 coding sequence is TGTGCCAGCAGTGCCCTGAGCGGAAACACCATATATTTT.

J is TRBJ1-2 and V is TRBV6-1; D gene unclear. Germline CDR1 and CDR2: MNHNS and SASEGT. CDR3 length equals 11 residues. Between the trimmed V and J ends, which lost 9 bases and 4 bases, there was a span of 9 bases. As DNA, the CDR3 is TGTGCCAGTACCAGGACCTATGGCTACACCTTC. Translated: CASTRTYGYTF.